The 4 T cell receptor beta chains in this list originate from one sample, sequenced in a study of Tregs in tolerant kidney transplant recipients. This table comes from immunoSEQ multiplex PCR, and its TCRdb copy is limited to in-frame clones, with some not included. Seen here are about 240,000 clones, 80% to 85% observed once, and the top ten hold around 0.61%. Sequenced input: CD4+ T cells from blood. These receptors all come from a human donor in good health.

V gene TRBV7-9 combines with J gene TRBJ2-5; TRBD2 aligns across 9 bases. The ends lost 7 bases at V and 2 bases at J; junction bases unmatched: 5. Germline V lookup: CDR1 SEHNR, CDR2 FQNEAQ (reference sequence). The CDR3 loop spans 14 amino acids. The DNA of the CDR3 is TGTGCCAGCACCGTAGCGGGGGTGCAAGAGACCCAGTACTTC. It codes for CASTVAGVQETQYF.

This chain links TRBV5-1 with TRBJ2-7, with D unclear. CDR1 SGHRS and CDR2 YFSETQ come from the germline V gene. V lost 3 bases and J lost 4, with 5 bases in between. The CDR3 runs 11 residues. CDR3 loop: CASSSDYEQYF. The CDR3 nucleotides are TGCGCCAGCAGCTCGGATTACGAGCAGTACTTC.

The V and J genes are TRBV7-9 and TRBJ2-4; D call uncertain. The V end lost 5 bases, the J end lost 9 bases, and 11 bases lay between the germline ends. CDR1 and CDR2 (germline): SEHNR, FQNEAQ (reference sequence). CDR3 length: 12 residues. Here the CDR3 reads CASSTSTGIQYF. In DNA form, the CDR3 reads TGTGCCAGCAGCACCAGCACGGGCATTCAGTACTTC.

The J gene is TRBJ1-6, the V gene TRBV9, with D possibly TRBD1 on 6 matching bases. The CDR3 has 17 residues. The V end was cut by 3 bases, the J end by 7 bases, with 20 bases between. Germline CDR1 reads SGDLS; CDR2 reads YYNGEE. In DNA form, the CDR3 reads TGTGCCAGCAGCGCGGAGTCCAGGGGAAGGCCCAATTCACCCCTCCACTTT. It is translated as CASSAESRGRPNSPLHF. Based on the CDR3 plus reference TRBV9 and TRBJ1-6, the full variable domain is DSGVTQTPKHLITATGQRVTLRCSPRSGDLSVYWYQQSLDQGLQFLIQYYNGEERAKGNILERFSAQQFPDLHSELNLSSLELGDSALYFCASSAESRGRPNSPLHFGNGTRLTVT.